The 30 T cell receptor beta chains presented below share a single source sample, sequenced in a study of cytomegalovirus exposure and HLA in healthy donors. The PCR contained 60 Vbeta and 13 Jbeta primers. The method was immunoSEQ multiplex PCR; TCRdb's version includes in-frame clones alone and lacks a portion of them. The sample records 150,000 to 200,000 clones, around 84% being singletons. Material: PBMCs. The origin of the receptors is a man aged 18 to 30 in good health and CMV-seronegative.

The rearrangement joins TRBV2 to TRBJ2-1, with D hard to call. The length of the CDR3 is 11 residues. Germline values: CDR1 SNHLY, CDR2 FYNNEI. V shed 6 bases and J shed 12 bases, with 12 bases lying between them. The CDR3 protein is CASRGSFRQFF. DNA for the CDR3: TGTGCCAGCAGGGGTAGCTTTCGGCAGTTCTTC.

V gene TRBV6-5 combines with J gene TRBJ2-7; 10 bases line up with TRBD1. Germline V gives CDR1 MNHEY, CDR2 SVGAGI. J gave up 5 bases and V 0 bases, and 7 bases lay outside the gene matches. This CDR3 has 16 amino acids. The CDR3 DNA follows: TGTGCCAGCAGTTACTCGGTGGGACAGGGGATGCACGAGCAGTACTTC. Translated: CASSYSVGQGMHEQYF.

The CDR3 sequence: CASTLPSGVSSGNTIYF. As DNA, the CDR3 is TGTGCCAGCACCTTACCCTCGGGGGTTAGCTCTGGAAACACCATATATTTT. The gene calls are TRBV28 and TRBJ1-3; tentatively, D is TRBD1 (5 bases). V lost 7 bases and J lost 0, with 19 bases in between. Germline V gene data show CDR1 as MDHEN and CDR2 as SYDVKM. The CDR3 is 17 residues long. Based on the CDR3 plus reference TRBV28 and TRBJ1-3, the full variable domain is DVKVTQSSRYLVKRTGEKVFLECVQDMDHENMFWYRQDPGLGLRLIYFSYDVKMKEKGDIPEGYSVSREKKERFSLILESASTNQTSMYLCASTLPSGVSSGNTIYFGEGSWLTVV.

The chain is built from TRBV19 and TRBJ1-4, with D hard to call. V was pared by 3 bases and J by 7 bases, with 12 bases between. CDR1 and CDR2 from the germline V gene are LNHDA and SQIVND (reference sequence). The CDR3 totals 14 residues. CDR3 sequence (DNA): TGTGCCAGTAGTATGAGGTATCGCAGTGAAAAACTGTTTTTT. Its protein product is CASSMRYRSEKLFF.

This clone was seen a single time. The chain joins TRBV2 to TRBJ2-2; TRBD1 matches 7 bases. The germline V gene encodes CDR1 SNHLY and CDR2 FYNNEI. The CDR3 consists of 15 residues. V was clipped by 5 bases and J by 1 base; unmatched bases: 4. CDR3 sequence: CASSNRGRNTGELFF. The CDR3 DNA reads as TGTGCCAGCAGTAACAGGGGACGGAACACCGGGGAGCTGTTTTTT.

This sequence joins TRBV6-5 and TRBJ1-3, with 10 bases lining up with TRBD1. Trimming removed 5 bases from V and 5 bases from J; junction bases left unmatched: 3. The CDR3 is 14 amino acids. The V gene's germline CDR1 is MNHEY and CDR2 SVGAGI. The CDR3 nucleotides are TGTGCCAGCAGTGGACAGGGGGTGAGAAACACCATATATTTT. It is translated as CASSGQGVRNTIYF.

This chain connects TRBV9 to TRBJ1-2; a weak D match, TRBD1 (6 bases). V gave up 5 bases and J gave up 8 bases, with 19 bases separating them. The CDR3 is 14 residues long. Germline assignment: CDR1 SGDLS and CDR2 YYNGEE. CDR3 residues: CASRPPGTPYGYTF. The CDR3 DNA reads as TGTGCCAGCAGGCCCCCCGGGACACCGTACGGCTACACCTTC.

The rearrangement joins TRBV11-1 to TRBJ2-7; possibly TRBD1 for D (6 bases). From germline, CDR1 is SGHAT and CDR2 FQDESV (reference sequence). CDR3 length: 12 amino acids. Trimming stripped 1 base from V and 10 bases from J, with 11 bases between. CDR3 region: CASSLEQDSQYF. The CDR3 coding sequence is TGTGCCAGCAGCTTAGAACAGGACAGTCAGTACTTC.

V gene TRBV7-7 combines with J gene TRBJ2-5; 7 nucleotides line up with TRBD2. CDR1 SSHAT and CDR2 FNYEAQ come from the germline V gene (reference sequence). This CDR3 is 14 amino acids long. After removal of 3 bases from V and 2 bases from J, the junction contained 3 bases not matched to a gene. The CDR3 coding sequence is TGTGCCAGCAGCTTCCGGGGAGGGCAAGAGACCCAGTACTTC. Amino acid sequence: CASSFRGGQETQYF.

J is TRBJ1-2 and V is TRBV27; possible D gene TRBD1, 6 bases. The CDR3 sequence is 16 residues long. V shed 8 bases and J shed 0 bases, with 19 bases lying between them. Germline-derived CDR1 and CDR2 are MNHEY and SMNVEV (reference sequence). CDR3 sequence (DNA): TGTGCCAGCCACCCTCTTGGGACACGTCCTAACTATGGCTACACCTTC. This codes for CASHPLGTRPNYGYTF.

This clone was seen a single time. The chain employs TRBV4-2 and TRBJ1-6; 7 bases are a match to TRBD1. CDR3 length: 19 amino acids. The junction had 15 bases not matched to a gene; V was cut back by 4 bases and J by 3 bases. Germline CDR1 LGHNA, CDR2 YNFKEQ. This CDR3 reads CASSLLRGRDTDYNSPLHF. In nucleotides, the CDR3 is TGTGCCAGCAGCCTCCTAAGGGGGCGGGATACAGACTATAATTCACCCCTCCACTTT.

This clone has only one observation. This rearrangement joins TRBV6-4 to TRBJ2-1; 10 bases are a match to TRBD2. Trimming cost V 0 bases and J 10 bases; bases outside gene matches: 15. Per germline, CDR1 MRHNA and CDR2 SNTAGT. The CDR3 runs to 18 residues. The CDR3 reads CASSDSFGASGRAGEQFF. In DNA, the CDR3 is TGTGCCAGCAGTGACTCTTTCGGGGCAAGCGGGAGGGCCGGCGAGCAGTTCTTC.

This chain joins TRBV11-3 and TRBJ2-5, with 8 bases identical to TRBD1. The trim removed 6 bases at V and 5 bases at J, leaving 5 bases unmatched. Germline loops: CDR1 SGHNT, CDR2 YENEEA. The CDR3 sequence is 13 residues long. This CDR3 reads CASRRAGGETQYF. CDR3 DNA: TGTGCCAGCAGGCGGGCAGGGGGCGAGACCCAGTACTTC.

V is TRBV9 and J is TRBJ1-4, with D perhaps matching TRBD1 (5 bases). Germline loops: CDR1 SGDLS, CDR2 YYNGEE. The CDR3 is made up of 14 amino acids. V lost 4 bases to trimming and J lost 7 bases, with 14 bases between them. The CDR3 nucleotides are TGTGCCAGCAGCCCGGGGGGTTCGTTTGAAAAACTGTTTTTT. Translated: CASSPGGSFEKLFF. Full variable domain (rest looked up from reference TRBV9 and TRBJ1-4): DSGVTQTPKHLITATGQRVTLRCSPRSGDLSVYWYQQSLDQGLQFLIQYYNGEERAKGNILERFSAQQFPDLHSELNLSSLELGDSALYFCASSPGGSFEKLFFGSGTQLSVL.

The chain combines TRBV28 with TRBJ1-3; D ambiguous. The CDR3 consists of 18 residues. V was shortened by 7 bases and J by 0 bases, with 22 bases between the two germline ends. Germline assignment: CDR1 MDHEN and CDR2 SYDVKM. CDR3 nucleotides: TGTGCCAGCACCACCCCTCTCGGAGGGTCTAACTCTGGAAACACCATATATTTT. This codes for CASTTPLGGSNSGNTIYF.

The gene calls are TRBV19 and TRBJ2-2; D possibly corresponds to TRBD1 (5 bases). Germline loops: CDR1 LNHDA, CDR2 SQIVND (reference sequence). Trimming removed 4 bases at V and 0 bases at J, with 12 bases between. This CDR3 is 16 amino acids long. The CDR3 region has the DNA TGTGCCAGTAGTAGACAGCATAGCCCGAACACCGGGGAGCTGTTTTTT. Protein sequence: CASSRQHSPNTGELFF.

The rearrangement joins TRBV4-3 to TRBJ2-1, with 8 nucleotides matching TRBD2. Germline values: CDR1 LGHNA, CDR2 YSLEER. V dropped 0 bases and J dropped 8; count of bases not matched to a gene: 9. CDR3 length: 16 residues. The CDR3 loop reads CASSQDSTGGGDEQFF. The CDR3 coding sequence is TGCGCCAGCAGCCAAGATTCTACGGGGGGGGGCGATGAGCAGTTCTTC.

The genes are TRBV5-4 and TRBJ2-3, with 7 positions matching TRBD1. The CDR3 consists of 16 residues. Germline-derived CDR1 and CDR2 are SGHNT and YYREEE (reference sequence). V dropped 0 bases and J dropped 8; count of bases not matched to a gene: 12. CDR3 in amino acids: CASSLATGARSGTQYF. The DNA for the CDR3 is TGTGCCAGCAGCTTGGCTACAGGGGCTAGATCGGGTACGCAGTATTTT.

DNA for the CDR3: TGTGCTAGTGGTTTGAGTGGCGGGAAATACACAGATACGCAGTATTTT. This sequence encodes CASGLSGGKYTDTQYF. The V and J genes are TRBV12-5 and TRBJ2-3; D might be TRBD2 (6 bases). Germline CDR1 LGHNT, CDR2 FRNRAP. Trimming stripped 2 bases from V and 2 bases from J, with 14 bases between. The CDR3 sequence is 16 residues long.

This chain links TRBV7-9 with TRBJ1-6, with 12 bases identical to TRBD1. After removal of 5 bases from V and 7 bases from J, the junction contained 3 bases not matched to a gene. Germline V CDR1 and CDR2: SEHNR, FQNEAQ (reference sequence). This CDR3 is built from 15 residues. The CDR3 DNA is TGTGCCAGCAGCATGGGGACAGGGGGCAATTCACCCCTCCACTTT. Translation gives CASSMGTGGNSPLHF.

The count of this clone is one. Here the CDR3 reads CASSSQIPKLAGGDQETQYF. CDR3 nucleotides: TGTGCCAGCAGTTCTCAAATCCCCAAACTAGCGGGGGGGGACCAAGAGACCCAGTACTTC. The chain carries TRBV28 and TRBJ2-5; 13 nucleotides align to TRBD2. The CDR3 covers 20 residues. Germline values: CDR1 MDHEN, CDR2 SYDVKM. J was trimmed by 0 bases and V by 4 bases; bases with no gene match: 14. Full variable domain (outside the CDR3, taken from reference TRBV28 and TRBJ2-5): DVKVTQSSRYLVKRTGEKVFLECVQDMDHENMFWYRQDPGLGLRLIYFSYDVKMKEKGDIPEGYSVSREKKERFSLILESASTNQTSMYLCASSSQIPKLAGGDQETQYFGPGTRLLVL.

The chain combines TRBV28 with TRBJ2-1; TRBD2 aligns across 12 bases. The trim removed 6 bases at V and 7 bases at J, leaving 10 bases unmatched. Germline CDR1 and CDR2: MDHEN and SYDVKM. This CDR3 spans 16 amino acids. CDR3 sequence (DNA): TGTGCCAGCAGCTCGTCTAGCGGGGGGGCTCGTAATGAGCAGTTCTTC. Translated: CASSSSSGGARNEQFF.

The rearrangement uses TRBV15 and TRBJ2-5; tentative D call: TRBD1 (6 bases). V was shortened by 2 bases and J by 2 bases, with 18 bases between the two germline ends. This CDR3 region has 17 residues. The germline CDR1 and CDR2 sequences are LNHNV and YYDKDF (reference sequence). The CDR3 bases are TGTGCCACCAGCAGACCCCGACAGGCCAAAACTCAAGAGACCCAGTACTTC. Its protein product is CATSRPRQAKTQETQYF.

This chain joins TRBV7-7 and TRBJ2-3, with TRBD1 identical over 10 bases. The ends lost 6 bases at V and 3 bases at J; junction bases unmatched: 6. The CDR3 extends over 15 amino acids. CDR1 is SSHAT, CDR2 FNYEAQ, per germline (reference sequence). The CDR3 protein is CASRAGTGVTDTQYF. The CDR3, as DNA: TGTGCCAGCAGAGCCGGGACAGGGGTGACAGATACGCAGTATTTT.

This clone occurred once. The V gene is TRBV7-2, the J gene TRBJ2-4, with D maybe TRBD2 (5 bases). Looked up from germline, CDR1 is SGHTA and CDR2 is FQGNSA. Trimming removed 0 bases at V and 6 bases at J, with 12 bases between. CDR3 size: 15 residues. CDR3 sequence: CASSLAGTGSNIQYF. The CDR3 DNA reads as TGTGCCAGCAGCTTAGCGGGAACGGGATCAAACATTCAGTACTTC.

The chain links TRBV15 to TRBJ1-2, with D maybe TRBD1 (5 bases). Trimming took 0 bases from V and 7 from J, leaving 15 bases between them. CDR3 length: 15 residues. Germline V CDR1 and CDR2: LNHNV, YYDKDF (reference sequence). Written as DNA, the CDR3 is TGTGCCACCAGCAGAGATTTAGTGGGGGGGGGTGGCTACACCTTC. Protein product: CATSRDLVGGGGYTF. Complete variable domain (other parts from reference TRBV15 and TRBJ1-2): DAMVIQNPRYQVTQFGKPVTLSCSQTLNHNVMYWYQQKSSQAPKLLFHYYDKDFNNEADTPDNFQSRRPNTSFCFLDIRSPGLGDTAMYLCATSRDLVGGGGYTFGSGTRLTVV.

This clone was counted between two and nine times. The chain links TRBV2 to TRBJ2-7; possible D gene TRBD2, 5 bases. CDR3 length: 14 amino acids. Germline V CDR1 and CDR2: SNHLY, FYNNEI. V dropped 4 bases and J dropped 3 bases, with 13 bases sitting between them. The CDR3: CASSGGLIFYEQYF. DNA for the CDR3: TGTGCCAGCAGTGGCGGACTCATTTTCTACGAGCAGTACTTC.

The rearrangement uses TRBV11-2 and TRBJ2-1; TRBD2 agrees at 15 bases. Trimming removed 4 bases from V and 4 bases from J; junction bases left unmatched: 5. Germline V lookup: CDR1 SGHAT, CDR2 FQNNGV. This CDR3 region has 17 residues. The CDR3 DNA reads TGTGCCAGCAGCTGGACTAGCGGGGGGGCGGGGTACAATGAGCAGTTCTTC. Its protein is CASSWTSGGAGYNEQFF.

The chain has TRBV4-2 and TRBJ1-5, with D maybe TRBD1 (5 bases). CDR3 length: 16 amino acids. CDR1 and CDR2 (germline): LGHNA, YNFKEQ. Trimming removed 6 bases at V and 0 bases at J, with 15 bases between. The CDR3 loop is CASSLNQGLSNQPQHF. The CDR3 DNA reads TGTGCCAGCAGTCTGAATCAGGGCCTTAGCAATCAGCCCCAGCATTTT.

This chain links TRBV4-1 with TRBJ1-5; D gene unclear. The CDR3 has 15 residues. Germline V gene sequence: CDR1 MGHRA, CDR2 YSYEKL. The V and J ends lost 0 bases and 3 bases respectively, with 9 bases between them. The CDR3 nucleotides read TGCGCCAGCAGCCAAGATTGGCAGGTCAATCAGCCCCAGCATTTT. Protein sequence: CASSQDWQVNQPQHF.